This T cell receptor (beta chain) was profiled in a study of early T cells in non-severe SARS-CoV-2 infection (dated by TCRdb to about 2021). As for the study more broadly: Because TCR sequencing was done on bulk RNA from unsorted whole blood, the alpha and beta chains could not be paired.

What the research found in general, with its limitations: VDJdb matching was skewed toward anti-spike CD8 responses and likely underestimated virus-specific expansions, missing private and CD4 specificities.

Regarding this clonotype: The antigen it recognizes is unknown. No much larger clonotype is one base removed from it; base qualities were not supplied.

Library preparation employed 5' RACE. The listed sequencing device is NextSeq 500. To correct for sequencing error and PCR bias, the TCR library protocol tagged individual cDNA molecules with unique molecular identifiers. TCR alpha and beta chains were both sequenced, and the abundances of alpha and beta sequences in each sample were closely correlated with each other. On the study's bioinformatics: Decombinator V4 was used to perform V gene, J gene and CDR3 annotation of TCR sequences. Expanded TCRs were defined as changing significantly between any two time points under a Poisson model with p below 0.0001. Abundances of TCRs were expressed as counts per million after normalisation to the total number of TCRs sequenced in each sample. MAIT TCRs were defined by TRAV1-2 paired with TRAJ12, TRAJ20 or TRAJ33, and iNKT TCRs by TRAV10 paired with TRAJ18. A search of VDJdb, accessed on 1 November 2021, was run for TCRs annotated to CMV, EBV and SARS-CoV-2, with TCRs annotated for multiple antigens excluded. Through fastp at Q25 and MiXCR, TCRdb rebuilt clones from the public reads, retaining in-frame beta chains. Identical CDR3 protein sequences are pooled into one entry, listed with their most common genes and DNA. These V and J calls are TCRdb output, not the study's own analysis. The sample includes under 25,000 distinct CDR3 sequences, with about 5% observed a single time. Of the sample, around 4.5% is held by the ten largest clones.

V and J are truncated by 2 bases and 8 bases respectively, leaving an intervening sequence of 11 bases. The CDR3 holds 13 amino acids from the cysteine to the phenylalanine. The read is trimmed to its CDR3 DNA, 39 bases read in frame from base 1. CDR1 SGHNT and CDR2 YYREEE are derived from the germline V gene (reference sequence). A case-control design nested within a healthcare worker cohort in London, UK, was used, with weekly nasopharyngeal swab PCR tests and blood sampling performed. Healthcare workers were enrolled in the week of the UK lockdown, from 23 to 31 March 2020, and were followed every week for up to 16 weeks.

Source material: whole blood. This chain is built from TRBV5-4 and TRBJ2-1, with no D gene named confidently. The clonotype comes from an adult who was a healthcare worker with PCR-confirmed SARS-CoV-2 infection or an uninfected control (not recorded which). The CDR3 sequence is CASSFFFRDEQFF. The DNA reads TGTGCCAGCAGCTTTTTTTTTCGGGATGAGCAGTTCTTC.